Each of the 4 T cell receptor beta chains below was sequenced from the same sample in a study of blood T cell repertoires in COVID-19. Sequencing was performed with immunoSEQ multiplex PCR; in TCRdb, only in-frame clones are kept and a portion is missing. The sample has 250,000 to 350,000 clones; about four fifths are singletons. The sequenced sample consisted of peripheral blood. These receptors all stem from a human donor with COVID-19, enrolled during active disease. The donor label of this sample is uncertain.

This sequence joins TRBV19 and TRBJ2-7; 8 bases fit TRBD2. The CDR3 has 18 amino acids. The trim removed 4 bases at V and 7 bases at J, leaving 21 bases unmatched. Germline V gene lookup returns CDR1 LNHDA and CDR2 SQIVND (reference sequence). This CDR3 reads CASSTDASPGGRPGEQYF. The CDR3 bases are TGTGCCAGTAGTACAGACGCCTCGCCGGGCGGGAGGCCGGGAGAGCAGTACTTC.

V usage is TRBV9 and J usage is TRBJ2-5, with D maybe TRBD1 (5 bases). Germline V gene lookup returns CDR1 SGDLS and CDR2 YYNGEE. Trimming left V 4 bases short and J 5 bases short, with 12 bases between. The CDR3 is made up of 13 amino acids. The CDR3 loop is CASSPRPGETQYF. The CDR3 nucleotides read TGTGCCAGCAGCCCACGCCCAGGGGAGACCCAGTACTTC.

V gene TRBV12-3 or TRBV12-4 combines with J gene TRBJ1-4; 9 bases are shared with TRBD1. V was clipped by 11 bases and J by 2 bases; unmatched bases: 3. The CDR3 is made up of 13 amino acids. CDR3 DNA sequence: TGTGCCTCACAGGGGGCCACTAATGAAAAACTGTTTTTT. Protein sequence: CASQGATNEKLFF.

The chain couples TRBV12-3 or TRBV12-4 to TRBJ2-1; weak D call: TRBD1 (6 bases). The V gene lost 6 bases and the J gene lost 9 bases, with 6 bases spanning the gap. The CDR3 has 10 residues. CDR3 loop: CASRGGEQFF. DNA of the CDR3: TGTGCCAGCAGAGGGGGTGAGCAGTTCTTC.